This TCR beta chain came from a study of CD8 T cells in ankylosing spondylitis. Study results and limitations: Roughly eight highly homologous variants made up a TCR beta motif, and this motif appeared characteristic of ankylosing spondylitis blood.

This clonotype was found many times. The antigen is not known. MiXCR, applied by TCRdb to the 5' RACE reads, yields one record per CDR3 protein. The sample yields 700,000 to 1,000,000 distinct CDR3 sequences, 12% seen once. CDR3 length: 15 amino acids. The V end lost 0 bases, the J end lost 1 base, and 10 bases lay between the germline ends. Germline values: CDR1 SGHRS, CDR2 YFSETQ. Sequencing was done on a sample of blood, either unsorted or a sorted T cell fraction (not recorded which). The chain couples TRBV5-1 to TRBJ1-1; D remains ambiguous. The sequence was collected from a male donor with ankylosing spondylitis. This chain's CDR3 is CASSLDFGPNTEAFF. DNA of the CDR3: TGCGCCAGCAGCTTGGATTTCGGGCCGAACACTGAAGCTTTCTTT.